This T cell receptor (beta chain) is drawn from a study of blood T cell repertoires in COVID-19. The germline V and J ends were trimmed by 2 bases and 3 bases, with 14 bases remaining between them. Germline CDR1 MNHEY, CDR2 SMNVEV (reference sequence). CDR3 length equals 15 residues. Generated by immunoSEQ multiplex PCR, the TCRdb table keeps only in-frame clones and is missing some. The sample includes 170,000 or so clones, approximately 78% of them seen just once. The rearrangement links TRBV27 to TRBJ2-7, with TRBD2 as a possible D gene (5 bases). The material sequenced was PBMCs or T cells enriched from blood (not recorded which). The TCR originated in a woman aged 50 to 65 who had recovered from COVID-19. The CDR3 coding sequence is TGTGCCAGCAGTTTAGGAGGTACTATTAACTACGAGCAGTACTTC. As protein: CASSLGGTINYEQYF.